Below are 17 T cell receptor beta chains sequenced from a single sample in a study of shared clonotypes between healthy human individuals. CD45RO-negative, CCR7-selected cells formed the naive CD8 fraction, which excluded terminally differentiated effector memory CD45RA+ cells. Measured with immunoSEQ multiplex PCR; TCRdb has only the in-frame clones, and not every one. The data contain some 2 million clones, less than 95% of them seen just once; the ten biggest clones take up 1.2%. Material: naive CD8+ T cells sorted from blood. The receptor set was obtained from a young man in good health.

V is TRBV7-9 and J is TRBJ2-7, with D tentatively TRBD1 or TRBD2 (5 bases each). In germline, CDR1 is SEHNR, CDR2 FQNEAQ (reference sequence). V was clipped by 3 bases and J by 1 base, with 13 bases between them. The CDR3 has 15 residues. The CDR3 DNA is TGTGCCAGCAGCTTCGGGGACGGGGAGTCCTACGAGCAGTACTTC. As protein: CASSFGDGESYEQYF.

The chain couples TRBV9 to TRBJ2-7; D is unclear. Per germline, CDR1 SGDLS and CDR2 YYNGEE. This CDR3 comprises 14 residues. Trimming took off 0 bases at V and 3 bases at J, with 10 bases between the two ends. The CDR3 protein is CASSVGNFGYEQYF. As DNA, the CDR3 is TGTGCCAGCAGCGTAGGTAACTTTGGCTACGAGCAGTACTTC.

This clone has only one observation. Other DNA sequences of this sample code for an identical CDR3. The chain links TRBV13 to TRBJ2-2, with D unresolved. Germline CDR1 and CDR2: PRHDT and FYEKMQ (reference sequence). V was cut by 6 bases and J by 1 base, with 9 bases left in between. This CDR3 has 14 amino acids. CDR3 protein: CASSSTQNTGELFF. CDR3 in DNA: TGTGCCAGCAGTTCTACACAGAACACCGGGGAGCTGTTTTTT.

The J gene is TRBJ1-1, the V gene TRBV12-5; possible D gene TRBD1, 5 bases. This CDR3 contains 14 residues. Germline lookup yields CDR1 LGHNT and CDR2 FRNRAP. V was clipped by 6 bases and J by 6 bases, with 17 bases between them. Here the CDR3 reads CASGQGLGDPEAFF. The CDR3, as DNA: TGTGCTAGTGGACAAGGACTGGGGGACCCTGAAGCTTTCTTT.

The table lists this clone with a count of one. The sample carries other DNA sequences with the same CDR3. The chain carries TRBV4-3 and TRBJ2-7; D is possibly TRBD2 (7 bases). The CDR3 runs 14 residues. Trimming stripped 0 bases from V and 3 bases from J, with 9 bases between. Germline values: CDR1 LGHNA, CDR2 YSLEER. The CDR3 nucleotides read TGCGCCAGCAGCCAAGAAAGGGGGGGCTACGAGCAGTACTTC. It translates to CASSQERGGYEQYF.

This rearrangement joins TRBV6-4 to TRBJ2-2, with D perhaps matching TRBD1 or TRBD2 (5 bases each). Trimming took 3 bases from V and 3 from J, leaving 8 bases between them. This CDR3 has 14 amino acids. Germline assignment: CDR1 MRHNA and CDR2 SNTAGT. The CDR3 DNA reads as TGTGCCAGCAGTGAGGGACCTTACACCGGGGAGCTGTTTTTT. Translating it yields CASSEGPYTGELFF.

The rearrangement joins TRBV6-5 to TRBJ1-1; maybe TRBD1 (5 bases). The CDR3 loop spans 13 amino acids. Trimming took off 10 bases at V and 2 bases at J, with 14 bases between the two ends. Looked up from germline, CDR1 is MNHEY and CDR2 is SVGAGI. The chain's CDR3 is CATYWGDNTEAFF. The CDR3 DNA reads TGTGCCACCTATTGGGGGGATAACACTGAAGCTTTCTTT.

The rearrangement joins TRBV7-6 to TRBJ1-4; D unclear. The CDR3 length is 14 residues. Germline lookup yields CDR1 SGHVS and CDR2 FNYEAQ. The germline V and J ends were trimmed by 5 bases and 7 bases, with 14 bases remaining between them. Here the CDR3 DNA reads TGTGCCAGCAGCGGGCGTAGTGCCGTTGAAAAACTGTTTTTT. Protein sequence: CASSGRSAVEKLFF. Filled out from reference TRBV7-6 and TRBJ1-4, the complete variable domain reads GAGVSQSPRYKVTKRGQDVALRCDPISGHVSLYWYRQALGQGPEFLTYFNYEAQQDKSGLPNDRFSAERPEGSISTLTIQRTEQRDSAMYRCASSGRSAVEKLFFGSGTQLSVL.

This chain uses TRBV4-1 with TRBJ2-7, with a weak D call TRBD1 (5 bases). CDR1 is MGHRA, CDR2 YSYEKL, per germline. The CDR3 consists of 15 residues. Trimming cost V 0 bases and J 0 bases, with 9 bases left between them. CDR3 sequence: CASSQEDNYSYEQYF. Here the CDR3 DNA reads TGCGCCAGCAGCCAAGAGGACAACTACTCCTACGAGCAGTACTTC.

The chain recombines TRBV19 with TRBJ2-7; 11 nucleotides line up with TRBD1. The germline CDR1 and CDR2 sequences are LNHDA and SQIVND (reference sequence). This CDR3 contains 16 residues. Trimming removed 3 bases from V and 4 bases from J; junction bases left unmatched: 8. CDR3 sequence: CASSIDAGTGGYEQYF. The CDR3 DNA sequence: TGTGCCAGTAGTATCGACGCCGGGACAGGGGGATACGAGCAGTACTTC.

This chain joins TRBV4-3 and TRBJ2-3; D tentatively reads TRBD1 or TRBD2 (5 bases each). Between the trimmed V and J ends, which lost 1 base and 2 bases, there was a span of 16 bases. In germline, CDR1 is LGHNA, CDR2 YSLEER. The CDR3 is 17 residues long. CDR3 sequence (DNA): TGCGCCAGCAGCCAAGTGGGGGTTGAGTGGTCCACAGATACGCAGTATTTT. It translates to CASSQVGVEWSTDTQYF.

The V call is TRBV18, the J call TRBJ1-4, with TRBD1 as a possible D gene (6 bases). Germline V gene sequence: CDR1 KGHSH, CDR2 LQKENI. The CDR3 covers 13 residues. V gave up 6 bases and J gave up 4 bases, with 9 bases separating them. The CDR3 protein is CASSGANNEKLFF. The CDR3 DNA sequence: TGTGCCAGCTCGGGGGCAAATAATGAAAAACTGTTTTTT.

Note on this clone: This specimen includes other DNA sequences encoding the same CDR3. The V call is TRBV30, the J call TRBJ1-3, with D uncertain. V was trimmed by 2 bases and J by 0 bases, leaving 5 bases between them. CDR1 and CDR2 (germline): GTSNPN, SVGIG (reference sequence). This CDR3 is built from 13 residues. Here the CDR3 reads CAWSLDSGNTIYF. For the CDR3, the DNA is TGTGCCTGGAGTCTAGACTCTGGAAACACCATATATTTT.

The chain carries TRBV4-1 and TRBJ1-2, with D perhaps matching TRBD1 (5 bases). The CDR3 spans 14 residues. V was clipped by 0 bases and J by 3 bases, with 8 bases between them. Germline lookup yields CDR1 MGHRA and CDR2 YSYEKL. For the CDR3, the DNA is TGCGCCAGCAGCCAAGAGTGGGGGGACTATGGCTACACCTTC. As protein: CASSQEWGDYGYTF.

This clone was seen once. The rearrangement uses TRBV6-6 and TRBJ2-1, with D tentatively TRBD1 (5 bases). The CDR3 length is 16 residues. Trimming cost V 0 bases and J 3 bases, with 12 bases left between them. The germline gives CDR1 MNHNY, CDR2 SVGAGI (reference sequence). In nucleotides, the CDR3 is TGTGCCAGCAGTTACTCGAGTCAGGGAAACTACAATGAGCAGTTCTTC. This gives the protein CASSYSSQGNYNEQFF.

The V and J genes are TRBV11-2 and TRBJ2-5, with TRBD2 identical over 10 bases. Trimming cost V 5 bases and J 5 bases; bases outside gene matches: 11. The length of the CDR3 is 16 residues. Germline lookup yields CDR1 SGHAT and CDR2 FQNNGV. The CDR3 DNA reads TGTGCCAGCAGCCCCGACAGCCTAGCGGGAGCTGAGACCCAGTACTTC. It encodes CASSPDSLAGAETQYF. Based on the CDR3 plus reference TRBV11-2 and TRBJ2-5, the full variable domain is EAGVAQSPRYKIIEKRQSVAFWCNPISGHATLYWYQQILGQGPKLLIQFQNNGVVDDSQLPKDRFSAERLKGVDSTLKIQPAKLEDSAVYLCASSPDSLAGAETQYFGPGTRLLVL.

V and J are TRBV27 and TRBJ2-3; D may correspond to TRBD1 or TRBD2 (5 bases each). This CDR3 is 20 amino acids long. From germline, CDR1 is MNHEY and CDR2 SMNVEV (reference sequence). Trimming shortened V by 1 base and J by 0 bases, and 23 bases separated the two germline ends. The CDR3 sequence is CASSLLGVGGLGTSTDTQYF. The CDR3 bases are TGTGCCAGCAGTTTATTAGGGGTGGGCGGGCTTGGAACTAGCACAGATACGCAGTATTTT.